This T cell receptor beta chain is from a study of T cell changes during pregnancy in multiple sclerosis. The protocol was immunoSEQ multiplex PCR, while the TCRdb copy is restricted to in-frame clones and leaves out a portion. The sample has under 50,000 clones; almost 95% are singletons. After removal of 6 bases from V and 6 bases from J, the junction contained 11 bases not matched to a gene. The CDR3 extends over 16 amino acids. Germline V gene sequence: CDR1 SGHVS, CDR2 FQNEAQ. This clonotype was obtained from a female donor with multiple sclerosis, enrolled in a pregnancy study. The chain joins TRBV7-8 to TRBJ1-4; TRBD1 matches at 9 bases. The material sequenced was CD8+ T cells from peripheral blood mononuclear cells, taken in the first trimester of pregnancy. CDR3 sequence reads: CASRKPGQGVDEKLFF. As DNA, the CDR3 is TGTGCCAGCAGGAAACCGGGACAGGGTGTGGATGAAAAACTGTTTTTT.